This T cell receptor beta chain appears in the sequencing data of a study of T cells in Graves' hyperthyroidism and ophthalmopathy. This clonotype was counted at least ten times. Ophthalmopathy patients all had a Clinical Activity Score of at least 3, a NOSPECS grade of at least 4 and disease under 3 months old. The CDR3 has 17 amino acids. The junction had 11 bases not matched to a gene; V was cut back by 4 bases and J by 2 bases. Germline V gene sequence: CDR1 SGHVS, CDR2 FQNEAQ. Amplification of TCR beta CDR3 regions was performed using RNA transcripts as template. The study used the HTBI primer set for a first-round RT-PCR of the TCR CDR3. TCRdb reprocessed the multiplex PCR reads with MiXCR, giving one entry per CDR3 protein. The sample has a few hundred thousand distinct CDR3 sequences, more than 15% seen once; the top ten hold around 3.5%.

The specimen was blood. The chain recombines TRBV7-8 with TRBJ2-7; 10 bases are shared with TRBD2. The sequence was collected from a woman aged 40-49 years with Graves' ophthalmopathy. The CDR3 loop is CASSSGLAESQPYEQYF. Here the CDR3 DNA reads TGTGCCAGCAGCTCCGGACTAGCGGAGAGCCAACCCTACGAGCAGTACTTC.